These 10 T cell receptor beta chains share one sample of origin, sequenced in a study of blood T cell repertoires in COVID-19. The protocol was immunoSEQ multiplex PCR, while the TCRdb copy is restricted to in-frame clones and leaves out a portion. The sample lists a few hundred thousand clones; 82% were seen once. Sequencing was performed on peripheral blood. Receptors originate from a young woman with acute or convalescent COVID-19.

The chain links TRBV19 to TRBJ1-3, with 7 bases lining up with TRBD1. The V gene end was trimmed by 6 bases and the J gene end by 0 bases; junction bases not matched to a gene: 8. Germline V gene data show CDR1 as LNHDA and CDR2 as SQIVND (reference sequence). The CDR3 loop spans 16 amino acids. The CDR3: CASSQGQLSSGNTIYF. The CDR3 bases are TGTGCCAGTAGCCAGGGACAGCTGAGCTCTGGAAACACCATATATTTT. The entire variable domain, with the rest obtained from reference TRBV19 and TRBJ1-3, is as follows: DGGITQSPKYLFRKEGQNVTLSCEQNLNHDAMYWYRQDPGQGLRLIYYSQIVNDFQKGDIAEGYSVSREKKESFPLTVTSAQKNPTAFYLCASSQGQLSSGNTIYFGEGSWLTVV.

This sequence joins TRBV28 and TRBJ2-1; perhaps TRBD1 as D (5 bases). The V gene lost 4 bases and the J gene lost 8 bases, with 12 bases spanning the gap. From germline, CDR1 is MDHEN and CDR2 SYDVKM. CDR3 length: 13 residues. Here the CDR3 reads CASSYEAGYEQFF. The CDR3 DNA reads TGTGCCAGCAGTTATGAAGCAGGGTATGAGCAGTTCTTC.

The chain links TRBV27 to TRBJ2-1, with a tentative D call TRBD2 (7 bases). From germline, CDR1 is MNHEY and CDR2 SMNVEV (reference sequence). V gave up 5 bases and J gave up 4 bases, with 18 bases separating them. The CDR3 is 16 residues long. CDR3 coding DNA: TGTGCCAGCAGTCCCCGTTTGGGGGGGCGTTACAATGAGCAGTTCTTC. Its protein product is CASSPRLGGRYNEQFF.

This sequence joins TRBV29-1 and TRBJ2-2, with 9 positions matching TRBD2. The V gene's germline CDR1 is SQVTM and CDR2 ANQGSEA. The CDR3 length is 14 residues. V shed 5 bases and J 5 bases; nucleotides not matched to a gene: 6. The CDR3 DNA is TGCAGCGTTTCCGGGACTAGCCATACCGGGGAGCTGTTTTTT. It yields the protein CSVSGTSHTGELFF.

The chain carries TRBV4-3 and TRBJ2-1; tentatively, D is TRBD1 (6 bases). With 1 base removed from V and 7 bases from J, the gap between germline ends came to 11 bases. The length of the CDR3 is 14 residues. Germline-derived CDR1 and CDR2 are LGHNA and YSLEER. CDR3 protein: CASSQVTGANEQFF. The CDR3 DNA is TGCGCCAGCAGCCAAGTGACAGGTGCGAATGAGCAGTTCTTC.

CDR3 in amino acids: CASSYGGPGQDYGYTF. The CDR3 DNA reads as TGTGCCAGCAGTTACGGTGGTCCAGGACAGGACTATGGCTACACCTTC. The chain is built from TRBV6-6 and TRBJ1-2, with 7 positions matching TRBD1. The CDR3 consists of 16 residues. Germline assignment: CDR1 MNHNY and CDR2 SVGAGI (reference sequence). The trim removed 2 bases at V and 3 bases at J, leaving 9 bases unmatched.

This clone was detected a few times. This rearrangement joins TRBV29-1 to TRBJ1-6; D possibly corresponds to TRBD1 (6 bases). Germline V gene data show CDR1 as SQVTM and CDR2 as ANQGSEA. This CDR3 is 11 amino acids long. With 5 bases removed from V and 15 bases from J, the gap between germline ends came to 14 bases. CDR3 sequence reads: CSVPGQRLLHF. CDR3 coding DNA: TGCAGCGTTCCTGGACAGCGCCTCCTCCACTTT.

The chain employs TRBV6-2 or TRBV6-3 and TRBJ2-3; 8 nucleotides line up with TRBD1. This CDR3 contains 16 residues. Germline values: CDR1 MNHEY, CDR2 SVGEGT. Germline trimming cut 5 bases from V and 1 base from J; bases unmatched to any gene: 8. The CDR3 bases are TGTGCCAGCAGTCTAAGGACAGGGTACGGCACAGATACGCAGTATTTT. Translated, it gives CASSLRTGYGTDTQYF.

This chain joins TRBV27 and TRBJ2-1, with D possibly matching TRBD1 (6 bases). The CDR3 extends over 13 amino acids. Germline V gene data show CDR1 as MNHEY and CDR2 as SMNVEV (reference sequence). V was trimmed by 9 bases and J by 14 bases, leaving 23 bases between them. The CDR3: CASEKRDNPYEFF. In DNA, the CDR3 is TGTGCCAGTGAAAAACGGGACAATCCTTACGAGTTCTTC.

V usage is TRBV10-1 and J usage is TRBJ2-1, with 12 bases identical to TRBD2. The CDR3 is made up of 16 amino acids. V dropped 6 bases and J dropped 4; count of bases not matched to a gene: 7. Looked up from germline, CDR1 is WNHNN and CDR2 is SYGVQD (reference sequence). This chain's CDR3 is CASSGLAGSRYNEQFF. The CDR3, as DNA: TGCGCCAGCAGCGGACTAGCGGGAAGCAGGTACAATGAGCAGTTCTTC.